Shown below are 21 T cell receptor beta chains from a single sample sequenced in a study of CD8+CD57+ T cells in acquired aplastic anemia. Sequencing was done on patients that had shown CD8+CD57+ cell expansion by flow cytometry. Genomic DNA served as template for TCR beta VDJ and CDR3 profiling. TCRdb re-analysed the reads in MiXCR, keeping a single row per CDR3 protein. The table lists around 200,000 distinct CDR3 sequences, 65% of them singletons. Sequenced material: sorted CD4+, CD8+, or CD8+CD57+ T cells (not recorded which) from PBMCs. Every receptor here comes from a human donor with aplastic anemia.

V usage is TRBV20-1 and J usage is TRBJ1-5; unclear D gene. CDR1 and CDR2 from the germline V gene are DFQATT and SNEGSKA (reference sequence). V lost 3 bases and J lost 2, with 8 bases in between. The CDR3 has 13 residues. CDR3 region: CSARQSGNQPQHF. The CDR3 DNA follows: TGCAGTGCTAGGCAGAGCGGCAATCAGCCCCAGCATTTT.

This clonotype has more than one count but fewer than ten. This chain joins TRBV24-1 and TRBJ2-2, with TRBD1 identical over 8 bases. CDR3 size: 13 residues. Germline V gene lookup returns CDR1 KGHDR and CDR2 SFDVKD. V gave up 9 bases and J gave up 4 bases; unmatched junction bases: 3. CDR3 sequence reads: CATVGQGTGELFF. The CDR3 DNA is TGTGCCACCGTAGGACAGGGCACCGGGGAGCTGTTTTTT.

The chain employs TRBV5-8 and TRBJ1-1, with D possibly TRBD1 on 5 matching bases. This CDR3 has 15 residues. Deletions cut 2 bases from V and 6 bases from J, with 17 bases between. Germline V gene sequence: CDR1 SGHTS, CDR2 YDEGEE. The CDR3 bases are TGTGCCAGCAGCTTATCAGAGGGTGGGGACCCTGAAGCTTTCTTT. This translates into CASSLSEGGDPEAFF.

CDR3 protein: CASSQDRQGQVYGYTF. CDR3 DNA sequence: TGTGCCAGCAGCCAAGATCGACAGGGGCAAGTCTACGGCTACACCTTC. V gene TRBV4-2 combines with J gene TRBJ1-2; TRBD1 matches at 8 bases. Germline V lookup: CDR1 LGHNA, CDR2 YNFKEQ. With V trimmed by 0 bases and J by 8 bases, 11 bases remained unmatched. The CDR3 is 16 residues long.

V gene TRBV6-5 combines with J gene TRBJ1-2, with TRBD1 identical over 7 bases. Trimming took 10 bases from V and 8 from J; bases not matched to a gene: 7. Germline loops: CDR1 MNHEY, CDR2 SVGAGI. The CDR3 length is 11 residues. The CDR3 DNA is TGTGCCATCCGACAGGGCGGGGGCTACACCTTC. Translated, it gives CAIRQGGGYTF.

This chain uses TRBV20-1 with TRBJ2-7, with TRBD1 matching over 9 bases. Trimming removed 3 bases from V and 2 bases from J; junction bases left unmatched: 8. This CDR3 has 15 amino acids. The germline V gene has CDR1 DFQATT and CDR2 SNEGSKA (reference sequence). The CDR3 is CSAREDGTGTYEQYF. CDR3 nucleotides: TGCAGTGCTAGGGAGGACGGGACAGGGACCTACGAGCAGTACTTC.

This clonotype was detected only a few times. The chain recombines TRBV15 with TRBJ1-6; TRBD1 matches at 9 bases. Germline CDR1 LNHNV, CDR2 YYDKDF (reference sequence). V lost 5 bases, J lost 8 bases, and 13 bases stayed unmatched. This CDR3 is built from 17 residues. CDR3 sequence: CATSEDPRDRVYSPLHF. CDR3 sequence (DNA): TGTGCCACCAGCGAAGACCCTCGGGACAGGGTATATTCACCCCTCCACTTT.

The chain couples TRBV6-6 to TRBJ1-6, with D uncertain. The V gene lost 6 bases and the J gene lost 3 bases, with 15 bases spanning the gap. Germline CDR1 is MNHNY and CDR2 is SVGAGI (reference sequence). The CDR3 is made up of 16 amino acids. CDR3 in amino acids: CASSPQVALYNSPLHF. The DNA for the CDR3 is TGTGCCAGCAGCCCCCAGGTCGCCCTCTATAATTCACCCCTCCACTTT.

The rearrangement uses TRBV7-6 and TRBJ1-1; D is ambiguous. V was pared by 5 bases and J by 4 bases, with 11 bases between. Germline V gives CDR1 SGHVS, CDR2 FNYEAQ. The CDR3 covers 13 residues. This CDR3 reads CASSAGRATEAFF. The CDR3 DNA sequence: TGTGCCAGCAGCGCCGGGAGGGCCACTGAAGCTTTCTTT.

A word on this clonotype: One end of the junction varies from germline; a read error may be responsible. This sequence joins TRBV7-7 and TRBJ2-1; D tentatively fits TRBD1 or TRBD2 (5 bases each). Germline-derived CDR1 and CDR2 are SSHAT and FNYEAQ (reference sequence). The CDR3 runs to 14 residues. CDR3 coding DNA: TGTGCTAGCAGCTCCCCGGGACCGAACAATGAGCAGTTCTTC. It encodes CASSSPGPNNEQFF.

In this sample, this clonotype turned up a few times. As DNA, the CDR3 is TGTGCCAGCTCTACCAGCGGCGGGGGGAACACCGGGGAGCTGTTTTTT. Translating it yields CASSTSGGGNTGELFF. The chain combines TRBV19 with TRBJ2-2; 7 bases are a match to TRBD2. This CDR3 comprises 16 residues. V was pared by 9 bases and J by 1 base, with 11 bases of the junction left unmatched. The germline V gene encodes CDR1 LNHDA and CDR2 SQIVND (reference sequence).

The chain uses TRBV12-3 or TRBV12-4 and TRBJ1-5, with 8 bases that match TRBD1. Trimming took 6 bases from V and 5 from J; bases not matched to a gene: 6. This CDR3 has 14 amino acids. The CDR3 spells CASSFPGQDQPQHF. CDR3 DNA sequence: TGTGCCAGCAGCTTCCCGGGACAGGATCAGCCCCAGCATTTT.

The chain combines TRBV10-3 with TRBJ1-5; D not resolved. V was cut by 10 bases and J by 7 bases, with 17 bases left in between. The CDR3 runs 13 residues. Germline assignment: CDR1 ENHRY and CDR2 SYGVKD. This CDR3 is CATLQAGNQPQHF. The DNA of the CDR3 is TGTGCCACCCTTCAGGCGGGGAACCAGCCCCAGCATTTT.

The rearrangement links TRBV2 to TRBJ1-1; a possible D gene is TRBD1 (5 bases). The CDR3 consists of 15 residues. Trimming shortened V by 3 bases and J by 0 bases, and 11 bases separated the two germline ends. CDR1 SNHLY and CDR2 FYNNEI come from the germline V gene. The CDR3 sequence is CASSERGRVNTEAFF. In DNA, the CDR3 is TGTGCCAGCAGTGAGAGGGGAAGGGTGAACACTGAAGCTTTCTTT.

This clonotype was counted once. No conserved phenylalanine or tryptophan ends this CDR3, so it is likely a read error. V usage is TRBV7-9 and J usage is TRBJ1-5; D may be TRBD1 (6 bases). The germline V and J ends were trimmed by 8 bases and 5 bases, with 13 bases remaining between them. In germline, CDR1 is SEHNR, CDR2 FQNEAQ (reference sequence). This CDR3 is 13 amino acids long. The CDR3 DNA reads as TGTGCCAGCGTGGCAGGGGAAGATCAGCCCCAGCATCTT. Its protein product is CASVAGEDQPQHL.

J is TRBJ2-7 and V is TRBV5-5; D uncertain. CDR3 length: 14 residues. In germline, CDR1 is SGHKS, CDR2 YYEKEE (reference sequence). The ends were cut back, 0 bases at V and 4 bases at J, with 11 bases in the middle. CDR3 coding DNA: TGTGCCAGCAGCTTGGTTCTAGGGTCATACGAGCAGTACTTC. Protein: CASSLVLGSYEQYF.

The rearrangement uses TRBV7-8 and TRBJ2-7, with TRBD2 identical over 9 bases. The CDR3 sequence is 19 residues long. Germline V gene sequence: CDR1 SGHVS, CDR2 FQNEAQ. V lost 1 base and J lost 4; bases outside the gene matches: 17. The CDR3 DNA reads as TGTGCCAGCAGCTTAGGCACGACTCGGCTAGCGGGAAACGAGTACGAGCAGTACTTC. Its protein product is CASSLGTTRLAGNEYEQYF.

The chain employs TRBV2 and TRBJ2-3, with TRBD1 identical over 9 bases. The ends lost 3 bases at V and 3 bases at J; junction bases unmatched: 10. Germline lookup yields CDR1 SNHLY and CDR2 FYNNEI. This CDR3 spans 17 amino acids. The CDR3 spells CASSDIGDRVGTDTQYF. The CDR3 coding sequence is TGTGCCAGCAGTGATATTGGGGACAGGGTCGGAACAGATACGCAGTATTTT.

J is TRBJ1-1 and V is TRBV6-6, with D unresolved. The V end lost 10 bases, the J end lost 1 base, and 4 bases lay between the germline ends. The CDR3 length is 10 residues. The V gene's germline CDR1 is MNHNY and CDR2 SVGAGI (reference sequence). In DNA form, the CDR3 reads TGTGCCACTACGAACACTGAAGCTTTCTTT. Its translation is CATTNTEAFF.

This clonotype was observed a single time. This chain joins TRBV19 and TRBJ2-7; the D is unclear. Trimming took off 3 bases at V and 0 bases at J, with 12 bases between the two ends. Germline V gene lookup returns CDR1 LNHDA and CDR2 SQIVND (reference sequence). The CDR3 has 15 amino acids. CDR3 residues: CASSIGPVSSYEQYF. DNA of the CDR3: TGTGCCAGTAGTATTGGGCCAGTCAGCTCCTACGAGCAGTACTTC.

This chain joins TRBV2 and TRBJ1-2; D gene ambiguous. Trimming removed 5 bases at V and 6 bases at J, with 16 bases between. CDR1 and CDR2 (germline): SNHLY, FYNNEI. The CDR3 is made up of 14 amino acids. The CDR3: CASSPSRPWDGYTF. In DNA, the CDR3 is TGTGCCAGCAGTCCCTCCCGACCCTGGGATGGCTACACCTTC.